The 17 T cell receptor beta chains listed next were all sequenced from one sample in a study of blood T cell repertoires in COVID-19. Clones were sequenced by immunoSEQ multiplex PCR, and TCRdb holds only the in-frame ones, with some missing. Of about 15,000 clones listed, 89% are singletons. The sample comprised peripheral blood. The receptors here all came from a human donor in a cohort sampled during active COVID-19.

The rearrangement joins TRBV9 to TRBJ2-5, with D tentatively TRBD2 (5 bases). CDR1 and CDR2 from the germline V gene are SGDLS and YYNGEE. Trimming pared 3 bases from V and 1 base from J, leaving 13 bases between. CDR3 length: 15 amino acids. CDR3 loop: CASSALPGFQETQYF. In DNA, the CDR3 is TGTGCCAGCAGCGCCCTACCGGGGTTCCAAGAGACCCAGTACTTC.

The chain links TRBV19 to TRBJ1-5; D call uncertain. Germline CDR1 and CDR2: LNHDA and SQIVND (reference sequence). The CDR3 contains 13 residues. V lost 5 bases, J lost 11 bases, and 16 bases lay in between. The DNA for the CDR3 is TGTGCCAGTAGTGGGTGGGCAGACCAGGCCCAGCATTTT. This codes for CASSGWADQAQHF. Full variable domain (outside the CDR3, taken from reference TRBV19 and TRBJ1-5): DGGITQSPKYLFRKEGQNVTLSCEQNLNHDAMYWYRQDPGQGLRLIYYSQIVNDFQKGDIAEGYSVSREKKESFPLTVTSAQKNPTAFYLCASSGWADQAQHFGDGTRLSIL.

This clone has only one observation. This chain connects TRBV4-1 to TRBJ1-2; the D gene is possibly TRBD1 (5 bases). This CDR3 region has 16 residues. V was pared by 0 bases and J by 1 base, with 12 bases between. In germline, CDR1 is MGHRA, CDR2 YSYEKL. The CDR3 reads CASSQDGEGLNYGYTF. In DNA form, the CDR3 reads TGCGCCAGCAGCCAAGATGGGGAGGGACTTAACTATGGCTACACCTTC.

The chain carries TRBV10-3 and TRBJ2-2, with 7 bases fitting TRBD1. V trimming: 8 bases; J trimming: 6 bases; junction bases outside the gene matches: 0. This CDR3 contains 11 residues. Looked up from germline, CDR1 is ENHRY and CDR2 is SYGVKD. CDR3 in DNA: TGTGCCATCGACAGGGCCGGGGAGCTGTTTTTT. This codes for CAIDRAGELFF.

This chain links TRBV3-1 (or the pseudogene TRBV3-2) with TRBJ1-6, with 7 nucleotides matching TRBD1. The CDR3 loop spans 14 amino acids. Germline V CDR1 and CDR2: LGHDT, YNNKEL (reference sequence). With 5 bases clipped from V and 7 bases from J, the junction kept 5 bases outside the gene matches. CDR3 in amino acids: CASSSQGLNSPLHF. DNA of the CDR3: TGTGCCAGCAGCTCACAGGGGCTAAATTCACCCCTCCACTTT.

This clone has a single count. The rearrangement uses TRBV19 and TRBJ1-3; D unresolved. Per the germline V gene, CDR1 is LNHDA and CDR2 is SQIVND (reference sequence). This CDR3 has 16 amino acids. V lost 5 bases, J lost 0 bases, and 14 bases lay in between. The DNA for the CDR3 is TGTGCCAGTAGTGGCTGGCGGGAAAGCTCTGGAAACACCATATATTTT. Its translation is CASSGWRESSGNTIYF.

This rearrangement joins TRBV10-3 to TRBJ2-5; 10 nucleotides line up with TRBD2. CDR1 and CDR2 (germline): ENHRY, SYGVKD. CDR3 length: 15 amino acids. Trimming at V came to 6 bases and at J to 1 base, leaving 5 bases not matched to a gene. CDR3 coding DNA: TGTGCCATCAGGGCTAGCGGGGGCCCCCAAGAGACCCAGTACTTC. This codes for CAIRASGGPQETQYF.

The sample holds a few counts of this clone. V usage is TRBV4-1 and J usage is TRBJ2-7, with a possible D match to TRBD1 (5 bases). CDR1 MGHRA and CDR2 YSYEKL come from the germline V gene. V lost 5 bases to trimming and J lost 5 bases, with 16 bases between them. There are 14 residues in the CDR3. This chain's CDR3 is CASSRAGIKDEQYF. The CDR3 coding sequence is TGCGCCAGCAGCAGGGCAGGGATCAAGGACGAGCAGTACTTC.

J is TRBJ1-1 and V is TRBV24-1; 9 bases map to TRBD1. Germline CDR1 reads KGHDR; CDR2 reads SFDVKD. The CDR3 is 13 amino acids. V lost 7 bases, J lost 4 bases, and 3 bases stayed unmatched. CDR3 coding DNA: TGTGCCACCAGATCGACAGGGGGCACTGAAGCTTTCTTT. It codes for CATRSTGGTEAFF.

CDR3 loop: CASSPPSYTGELFF. In DNA form, the CDR3 reads TGTGCCAGCAGCCCCCCTAGTTACACCGGGGAGCTGTTTTTT. The chain links TRBV3-1 (or the pseudogene TRBV3-2) to TRBJ2-2, with D unclear. Germline lookup yields CDR1 LGHDT and CDR2 YNNKEL (reference sequence). The CDR3 totals 14 residues. V was pared by 4 bases and J by 3 bases, with 9 bases between.

This sequence joins TRBV3-1 (or the pseudogene TRBV3-2) and TRBJ2-2, with a possible D match to TRBD1 (5 bases). The CDR3 has 15 amino acids. Trimming left V 0 bases short and J 5 bases short, with 10 bases between. Germline V lookup: CDR1 LGHDT, CDR2 YNNKEL (reference sequence). DNA for the CDR3: TGTGCCAGCAGCCAAGAGCTGGGGCGGACCGGGGAGCTGTTTTTT. Encoded protein: CASSQELGRTGELFF.

The chain combines TRBV27 with TRBJ1-6, with TRBD1 identical over 7 bases. Germline V lookup: CDR1 MNHEY, CDR2 SMNVEV (reference sequence). This CDR3 comprises 16 residues. V lost 5 bases, J lost 5 bases, and 9 bases stayed unmatched. In DNA, the CDR3 is TGTGCCAGCAGTCGATCACAGGGGATTGATAATTCACCCCTCCACTTT. This sequence encodes CASSRSQGIDNSPLHF.

The V and J genes are TRBV5-1 and TRBJ1-6; D remains unclear. Trimming shortened V by 4 bases and J by 0 bases, and 14 bases separated the two germline ends. This CDR3 is 17 amino acids long. Looked up from germline, CDR1 is SGHRS and CDR2 is YFSETQ. Here the CDR3 reads CASSPGSGSSYNSPLHF. In DNA, the CDR3 is TGCGCCAGCAGCCCCGGATCCGGGAGCTCCTATAATTCACCCCTCCACTTT.

This chain uses TRBV30 with TRBJ1-1; D possibly corresponds to TRBD1 (5 bases). Per the germline V gene, CDR1 is GTSNPN and CDR2 is SVGIG (reference sequence). The CDR3 has 13 amino acids. Trimming removed 1 base from V and 2 bases from J, with 8 bases in between. The CDR3 region is CAWSGGTNTEAFF. The CDR3 DNA is TGTGCCTGGAGTGGGGGCACCAACACTGAAGCTTTCTTT.

This clone occurred a few times. The rearrangement uses TRBV6-5 and TRBJ2-7; maybe TRBD2 (5 bases). Germline assignment: CDR1 MNHEY and CDR2 SVGAGI. Trimming cost V 7 bases and J 0 bases, with 16 bases left between them. This CDR3 is built from 15 residues. The CDR3 nucleotides read TGTGCCAGCACCCGAGGCGGGCTGGGCTCCTACGAGCAGTACTTC. This codes for CASTRGGLGSYEQYF.

This chain links TRBV6-5 with TRBJ2-7; maybe TRBD1 (5 bases). The germline V and J ends were trimmed by 5 bases and 4 bases, with 18 bases remaining between them. The CDR3 is 15 amino acids. Per germline, CDR1 MNHEY and CDR2 SVGAGI. CDR3: CASSPRQPLGYEQYF. DNA of the CDR3: TGTGCCAGCAGTCCCCGACAGCCCCTTGGGTACGAGCAGTACTTC.

V is TRBV5-1 and J is TRBJ2-1; 10 nucleotides line up with TRBD2. Germline V gene sequence: CDR1 SGHRS, CDR2 YFSETQ. J gave up 5 bases and V 0 bases, and 2 bases lay outside the gene matches. The CDR3 is 15 residues long. The CDR3 bases are TGCGCCAGCAGCTTGGAGGGACTAGCGAACAATGAGCAGTTCTTC. It specifies CASSLEGLANNEQFF.